This is a list of T cell receptor beta chains from one sample in a study of T cell repertoires in cytomegalovirus infection. These receptors' targets are unknown. TCRdb processed the reads anew with MiXCR; each CDR3 protein has one entry. The sample contains roughly 570,000 distinct CDR3 sequences, under 45% of which appear only once. The sample here was cultured PBMCs, taken from culture after CMV antigen stimulation. Receptors were obtained from a human donor in good health (CMV status not recorded). Some clones in this sample may be carry-over from other donors' samples. Each CDR3 is given without its conserved first and last residue. The size field is filled for only some rows; it gives once, few, many or a size class.

clone_size v_call cdr3_aa
few TRBV12-3/TRBV12-4 ASSFGPNYGYT
. TRBV6-5 ASSYGGSEGLNTEAF
. TRBV7-6 ASSLATSGAYNEQF
. TRBV7-9 ASSFGKVYEQY
few TRBV7-2 ASSTPGAVQY
few TRBV7-2 ASSLVQNIQY
few TRBV6-2/TRBV6-3 ASRTRGGEQF
. TRBV29-1 SAGLDQREKLF
. TRBV6-1 ASRPLDSSSYEQY
many TRBV7-2 ASSFTGGGEKLF
. TRBV6-2/TRBV6-3 ASSYAGWKETQY
few TRBV7-2 ASSTRQAGEQY
. TRBV2 ASRAGQGSSPLH
. TRBV5-1 ASRLTKNTEAF
. TRBV19 ASSGLALSTDTQY
few TRBV12-3/TRBV12-4 ASSFFAGRGQETQY
few TRBV7-6 ASSLEPGAAGNTIY
. TRBV12-3/TRBV12-4 ASSQDWGRDYGYT
. TRBV19 ASSMTGEGNLRTDTQY
. TRBV2 ASDEGVKWGEQF
. TRBV20-1 SARDPVGGNRGVNTEAF
. TRBV7-2 ASSFASGTEAF
. TRBV6-5 ASSAIRGTGSGYWGYT
. TRBV24-1 ATSDPGLAQETQY
. TRBV7-9 ASSVVAGDRADTQY
. TRBV5-1 ASGVTGMNTEAF
few TRBV11-2 ASSLVGSPNTEAF
. TRBV7-2 ASSLRETEAF
. TRBV29-1 SVETDNTEAF
. TRBV19 ASSEKGWAF
. TRBV7-4 ASSLGDTYYGYT
once TRBV7-9 ASSGTDNGYT
. TRBV7-2 ASSPKAEAF
. TRBV27 ASSPNPAYEQY
few TRBV10-3 AINAGLAQVDEQY
few TRBV2 ASSVFPPKDGYT
few TRBV20-1 SASPTAGQQVNNEQF
. TRBV20-1 SARDARGGYEQY
. TRBV7-2 ASSLGASGRHFEQF
. TRBV6-2/TRBV6-3 ASSYGAGRGDTQY
. TRBV7-6 ASSTSPTQPQH
. TRBV11-2 ASSSPSGRTADTQY
. TRBV12-3/TRBV12-4 ASTWSLMYGYT
few TRBV20-1 SPLKGRAGGAYYGYT
. TRBV25-1 ASRGRGPEEETQY
. TRBV6-1 ASRGGLAKNIQY
few TRBV7-2 ASSSLQGSDTQY
. TRBV7-2 ASSPRTGLLSGNTIY
. TRBV27 ASSYRTGAANSPLH
. TRBV12-3/TRBV12-4 ASSPHQSGYT
many TRBV7-2 ASSLEGGYTQY
. TRBV4-1 ASSQASSGLDTQY
few TRBV12-3/TRBV12-4 ASSPLGNTNEKLF
. TRBV6-1 ASSDSGGSNQPQH
once TRBV20-1 SARDRGVTDTQY